Listed here are 8 T cell receptor beta chains from one sample, sequenced in a study of beta chain features in type 1 diabetes. Investigators reverse transcribed all isolated RNA, so they sequenced expressed TCRB transcripts. The table came from immunoSEQ multiplex PCR; TCRdb's copy has only in-frame clones and leaves some out. The sample yields hundreds of thousands of clones, 15% to 18% seen once. Sample: naive CD4+ T cells from blood. These receptors all come from a man aged 18 to 30 in good health.

The chain uses TRBV6-1 and TRBJ2-7, with a tentative D call TRBD1 (5 bases). V was shortened by 2 bases and J by 4 bases, with 9 bases between the two germline ends. Per germline, CDR1 MNHNS and CDR2 SASEGT. The CDR3 is 13 amino acids. This CDR3 is CASSEPGRYEQYF. The CDR3, as DNA: TGTGCCAGCAGTGAACCAGGGCGGTACGAGCAGTACTTC.

This clone occurred a few times. CDR3 coding DNA: TGCGCCAGCCATCCAGCGGGAGACTACGAGCAGTACTTC. Translation: CASHPAGDYEQYF. The chain joins TRBV5-1 to TRBJ2-7; 8 bases line up with TRBD2. This CDR3 contains 13 residues. Germline values: CDR1 SGHRS, CDR2 YFSETQ. Losses at the gene ends were 7 bases for V and 3 bases for J; bases not matched to a gene: 6.

The chain employs TRBV12-5 and TRBJ2-7, with 7 bases matching TRBD2. The CDR3 totals 13 residues. Germline V lookup: CDR1 LGHNT, CDR2 FRNRAP. Unmatched junction bases numbered 2, after V lost 6 bases and J lost 0 bases. The CDR3 coding sequence is TGTGCTAGTGGCCGGGACTACTCCTACGAGCAGTACTTC. This translates into CASGRDYSYEQYF.

The chain joins TRBV4-3 to TRBJ2-2; 11 bases are a match to TRBD2. The ends lost 1 base at V and 5 bases at J; junction bases unmatched: 12. The CDR3 is 19 residues long. Germline CDR1 reads LGHNA; CDR2 reads YSLEER. The CDR3 region has the DNA TGCGCCAGCAGCCAAGTTCGACTAGCGGGACGGGGGGATACCGGGGAGCTGTTTTTT. This encodes CASSQVRLAGRGDTGELFF.

The chain employs TRBV6-5 and TRBJ2-7, with D hard to call. Trimming stripped 2 bases from V and 3 bases from J, with 11 bases between. The germline gives CDR1 MNHEY, CDR2 SVGAGI. CDR3 length equals 14 residues. CDR3 bases: TGTGCCAGCAGTTACCCTGGTCAGTTCTACGAGCAGTACTTC. It codes for CASSYPGQFYEQYF.

This clone was observed a few times. V is TRBV30 and J is TRBJ2-7; tentative D call: TRBD1 (7 bases). The CDR3 loop spans 14 amino acids. Germline loops: CDR1 GTSNPN, CDR2 SVGIG (reference sequence). V was clipped by 3 bases and J by 2 bases, with 14 bases between them. CDR3 sequence reads: CAWRWGRGAYEQYF. The CDR3 nucleotides read TGTGCCTGGAGATGGGGCAGGGGGGCCTACGAGCAGTACTTC.

The genes are TRBV28 and TRBJ1-1; D not resolved. The CDR3 is 12 residues long. Between the trimmed V and J ends, which lost 3 bases and 5 bases, there was a span of 7 bases. Germline CDR1 reads MDHEN; CDR2 reads SYDVKM. The DNA of the CDR3 is TGTGCCAGCAGTTTGGTCCGGACTGAAGCTTTCTTT. Protein: CASSLVRTEAFF.

The V gene is TRBV4-1, the J gene TRBJ2-6; possible D gene TRBD2, 6 bases. The CDR3 runs 18 residues. The V gene lost 3 bases and the J gene lost 2 bases, with 17 bases spanning the gap. Germline CDR1 is MGHRA and CDR2 is YSYEKL. The CDR3 reads CASSHGPGLGAGANVLTF. Written as DNA, the CDR3 is TGCGCCAGCAGCCATGGACCGGGACTCGGGGCTGGGGCCAACGTCCTGACTTTC.